These 9 T cell receptor beta chains were sequenced from one sample in a study of blood T cell repertoires in COVID-19. Sequencing was performed with immunoSEQ multiplex PCR; in TCRdb, only in-frame clones are kept and a portion is missing. Among about 73,000 clones, approximately 83% were seen once, and the ten largest hold roughly 2.5%. The source material was peripheral blood. The receptors stem from an elderly man with active or convalescent COVID-19.

The CDR3 nucleotides read TGTGCCAGCAGTTTGGGACATGTTAATTCACCCCTCCACTTT. Protein sequence: CASSLGHVNSPLHF. This chain links TRBV28 with TRBJ1-6; possibly TRBD1 for D (6 bases). Germline CDR1 and CDR2: MDHEN and SYDVKM. With 3 bases removed from V and 6 bases from J, the gap between germline ends came to 9 bases. CDR3 length: 14 residues.

This chain links TRBV11-2 with TRBJ2-7; D is uncertain. The length of the CDR3 is 14 residues. V was pared by 5 bases and J by 6 bases, with 17 bases between. In germline, CDR1 is SGHAT, CDR2 FQNNGV. The CDR3, as DNA: TGTGCCAGCAGCGAGACGACACCGGTGCGCGAGCAGTACTTC. Its translation: CASSETTPVREQYF.

J is TRBJ2-5 and V is TRBV4-3; 8 nucleotides line up with TRBD2. This CDR3 is built from 15 residues. Germline assignment: CDR1 LGHNA and CDR2 YSLEER. V lost 4 bases, J lost 5 bases, and 9 bases stayed unmatched. This chain's CDR3 is CASSLAGGSGETQYF. The CDR3 nucleotides read TGCGCCAGCAGCCTCGCGGGGGGATCGGGGGAGACCCAGTACTTC.

V is TRBV24-1 and J is TRBJ2-1, with TRBD2 matching 9 bases. Trimming removed 3 bases from V and 5 bases from J; junction bases left unmatched: 7. The germline CDR1 and CDR2 sequences are KGHDR and SFDVKD. The length of the CDR3 is 16 residues. The CDR3 DNA sequence: TGTGCCACCAGTGATCCTCTAGCGGGAAGGAACAATGAGCAGTTCTTC. This translates into CATSDPLAGRNNEQFF.

The genes are TRBV4-2 and TRBJ2-2; 8 positions match TRBD2. The CDR3 is 17 residues long. The germline V gene encodes CDR1 LGHNA and CDR2 YNFKEQ. Trimming removed 6 bases from V and 2 bases from J; junction bases left unmatched: 11. CDR3 sequence: CASSPRGSGGNTGELFF. The CDR3 DNA is TGTGCCAGCAGTCCCCGTGGGAGCGGGGGAAACACCGGGGAGCTGTTTTTT.

The chain recombines TRBV5-1 with TRBJ2-1, with D perhaps matching TRBD1 (6 bases). Germline V lookup: CDR1 SGHRS, CDR2 YFSETQ. This CDR3 has 15 amino acids. Between the trimmed V and J ends, which lost 4 bases and 12 bases, there was a span of 23 bases. CDR3 nucleotides: TGCGCCAGCAGCCTGCTGGGGACACTCGTCCGAAGGCAGTTCTTC. This encodes CASSLLGTLVRRQFF.

The chain links TRBV10-2 to TRBJ2-1; TRBD2 agrees at 10 bases. Germline assignment: CDR1 WSHSY and CDR2 SAAADI. This CDR3 has 19 amino acids. Trimming at V came to 0 bases and at J to 0 bases, leaving 8 bases not matched to a gene. CDR3 sequence reads: CASSESLSGRPSSYNEQFF. CDR3 sequence (DNA): TGCGCCAGCAGTGAGTCTCTTAGCGGGAGGCCGAGCTCCTACAATGAGCAGTTCTTC.

The chain employs TRBV6-5 and TRBJ1-6; 7 bases are a match to TRBD1. The CDR3 has 14 amino acids. J was trimmed by 7 bases and V by 7 bases; bases with no gene match: 7. Germline V lookup: CDR1 MNHEY, CDR2 SVGAGI. The CDR3 loop is CASTRQGLNSPLHF. CDR3 nucleotides: TGTGCCAGCACCAGACAGGGCTTGAATTCACCCCTCCACTTT.

This sequence joins TRBV9 and TRBJ2-5; D is possibly TRBD2 (6 bases). Germline V gene data show CDR1 as SGDLS and CDR2 as YYNGEE. The V gene lost 0 bases and the J gene lost 4 bases, with 10 bases spanning the gap. This CDR3 is 14 amino acids long. In nucleotides, the CDR3 is TGTGCCAGCAGCGTAGGGGGTAGCGGAGAGACCCAGTACTTC. Translating gives CASSVGGSGETQYF.